This T cell receptor (beta chain) came from a study of radiation and T cells in renal cell carcinoma. Study-wide results and limits: Pretreatment tumor biopsies were lacking, so baseline clonotypes are unknown.

Remarks on this clone: Its antigen is not identified.

Time point specified: blood 2 weeks post-SBRT. Treatment meaning: 15 Gy SBRT to primary tumor, nephrectomy 4 weeks later. Germline V gives CDR1 KGHSH, CDR2 LQKENI. This CDR3 is 14 amino acids long. V gave up 3 bases and J gave up 5 bases, with 12 bases separating them. The table came from immunoSEQ multiplex PCR; TCRdb's copy has only in-frame clones and leaves some out. The sample has roughly 78,000 clones; over 80% are singletons. The receptor was isolated from a man in his fifties or sixties with renal cell carcinoma. Sequences were derived from blood, sampled from a patient whose treatment included radiotherapy and nephrectomy. J is TRBJ2-3 and V is TRBV18; possibly TRBD2 for D (6 bases). This CDR3 is CASSPGGIGDTQYF. CDR3 DNA: TGTGCCAGCTCACCCGGCGGGATCGGAGATACGCAGTATTTT.